Listed below are T cell receptor beta chains from one sample, sequenced in a study of CD4+ T cells in melanoma. The assay was immunoSEQ multiplex PCR, and TCRdb's table has in-frame clones only and misses some. The sample lists roughly 120,000 clones, 80% to 95% seen once, with about 3.3% in the top ten. Sequenced input: peripheral blood. These receptors were collected from a human donor with melanoma. Each CDR3 is given with its conserved first and last residue. The D gene is left open where the match is weak. Rows may omit the clone size; those that give it use once, few, many or a size class.

>TRBJ2-2|TRBV7-3|-|TRBD2
TGTGCCAGCAGCTCGACTAGCGCCGGGGAGCTGTTTTTT
CASSSTSAGELFF
>TRBJ1-3|TRBV7-9|-|-
TGTGCCAGCAGCCCTCAACTAAACACCATATATTTT
CASSPQLNTIYF
>TRBJ2-1|TRBV29-1|-|TRBD2
TGCAGCGTTGATGGGACTAGCGGGGGTTACAATGAGCAGTTCTTC
CSVDGTSGGYNEQFF
>TRBJ1-2|TRBV9|-|-
TGTGCCAGCAGCTCAACGAGGGGCGACTATGGCTACACCTTC
CASSSTRGDYGYTF
>TRBJ1-2|TRBV27|-|-
TGTGCCAGCAGTTTTGGGGGCGGCTATGGCTACACCTTC
CASSFGGGYGYTF
>TRBJ2-7|TRBV29-1|-|-
TGCAGCGTTGTCTTCCAGGGTTTAAACTACGAGCAGTACTTC
CSVVFQGLNYEQYF
>TRBJ2-7|TRBV10-3|-|-
TGTGCCATCCGGGAAGACTCGAGCTCCTACGAGCAGTACTTC
CAIREDSSSYEQYF
>TRBJ2-1|TRBV19|-|TRBD1
TGTGCCAGTGCTATCAGGGGACAGGGGAGAGCGGTCCGATACAATGAGCAGTTCTTC
CASAIRGQGRAVRYNEQFF
>TRBJ2-3|TRBV9|-|TRBD2
TGTGCCAGCAGCCCCCTGGGGGGGTTAGCGGGATCCACAGATACGCAGTATTTT
CASSPLGGLAGSTDTQYF
>TRBJ2-5|TRBV7-2|-|TRBD2
TGTGCCAGCAGCTCCCCGACTAGCGGGGGTGGAACCCAGTACTTC
CASSSPTSGGGTQYF
>TRBJ1-2|TRBV5-8|-|-
TGTGCCAGCAGCTTTCGATCCAGTCGGAGAGTCACCTTC
CASSFRSSRRVTF
>TRBJ1-4|TRBV11-3|-|-
TGTGCCAGCAGCCGGACCGGGGCTAATGAAAAACTGTTTTTT
CASSRTGANEKLFF
>TRBJ1-1|TRBV5-1|-|TRBD1
TGCGCCAGCAGCCTGACAGGGGGGAACGCTGAAGCTTTCTTT
CASSLTGGNAEAFF
>TRBJ2-7|TRBV27|once|-
TGTGCCAGCAGTTTAGCACGACAGGTACCCTCCTACGAGCAGTACTTC
CASSLARQVPSYEQYF
>TRBJ2-3|TRBV25-1|-|-
TGTGCCAGCAGTAAATATTCGGATACGCAGTATTTT
CASSKYSDTQYF
>TRBJ1-2|TRBV7-2|-|-
TGTGCCAGCAGCTTACCCAGTCGAACAACCAACTATGGCTACACCTTC
CASSLPSRTTNYGYTF
>TRBJ2-5|TRBV7-8|-|-
TGTGCCAGCAGCTTAGCCCGGACGCGGGAGACCCAGTACTTC
CASSLARTRETQYF
>TRBJ1-6|TRBV6-6|-|-
TGTGCCAGCAGTTACTCGCCAGGGTCACCCCTCCACTTT
CASSYSPGSPLHF